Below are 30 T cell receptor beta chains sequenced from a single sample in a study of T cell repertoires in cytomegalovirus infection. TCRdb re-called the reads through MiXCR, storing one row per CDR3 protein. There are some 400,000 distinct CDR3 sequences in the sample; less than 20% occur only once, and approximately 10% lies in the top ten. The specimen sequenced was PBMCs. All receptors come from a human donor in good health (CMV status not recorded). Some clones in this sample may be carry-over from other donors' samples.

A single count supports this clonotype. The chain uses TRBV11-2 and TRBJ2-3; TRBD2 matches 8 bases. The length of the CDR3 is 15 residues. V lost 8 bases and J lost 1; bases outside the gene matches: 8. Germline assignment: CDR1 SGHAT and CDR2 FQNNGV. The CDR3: CASGLSGRGTDTQYF. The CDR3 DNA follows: TGTGCCAGCGGTTTGAGCGGGAGAGGCACAGATACGCAGTATTTT. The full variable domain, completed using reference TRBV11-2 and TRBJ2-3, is EAGVAQSPRYKIIEKRQSVAFWCNPISGHATLYWYQQILGQGPKLLIQFQNNGVVDDSQLPKDRFSAERLKGVDSTLKIQPAKLEDSAVYLCASGLSGRGTDTQYFGPGTRLTVL.

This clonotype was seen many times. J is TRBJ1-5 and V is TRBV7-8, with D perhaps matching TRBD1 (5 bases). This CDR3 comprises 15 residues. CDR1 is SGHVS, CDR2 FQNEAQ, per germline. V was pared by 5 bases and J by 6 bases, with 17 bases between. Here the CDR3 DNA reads TGTGCCAGCAGCCGATACCCCAGGGACGGTCAGCCCCAGCATTTT. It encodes CASSRYPRDGQPQHF. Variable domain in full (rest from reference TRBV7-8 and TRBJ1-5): GAGVSQSPRYKVAKRGQDVALRCDPISGHVSLFWYQQALGQGPEFLTYFQNEAQLDKSGLPSDRFFAERPEGSVSTLKIQRTQQEDSAVYLCASSRYPRDGQPQHFGDGTRLSIL.

The CDR3 spells CASREAKRGTEAFF. CDR3 nucleotide sequence: TGTGCCAGCAGGGAAGCGAAGCGTGGCACTGAAGCTTTCTTT. V gene TRBV12-3 or TRBV12-4 combines with J gene TRBJ1-1, with D unclear. This CDR3 has 14 residues. V lost 6 bases and J 4 bases, leaving 15 bases between the germline ends.

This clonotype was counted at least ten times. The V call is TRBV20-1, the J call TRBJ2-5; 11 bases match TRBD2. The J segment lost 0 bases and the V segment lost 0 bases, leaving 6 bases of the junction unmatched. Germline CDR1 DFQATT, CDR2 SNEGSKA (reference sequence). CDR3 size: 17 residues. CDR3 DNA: TGCAGTGCTAGAGATTTACTAGCGGGAGCATACCAAGAGACCCAGTACTTC. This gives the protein CSARDLLAGAYQETQYF.

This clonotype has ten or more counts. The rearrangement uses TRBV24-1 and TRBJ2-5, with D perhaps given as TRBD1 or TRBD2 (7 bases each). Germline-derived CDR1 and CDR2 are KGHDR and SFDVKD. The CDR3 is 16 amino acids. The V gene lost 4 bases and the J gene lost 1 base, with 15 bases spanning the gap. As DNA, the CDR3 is TGTGCCACCAGTGACCGACAGGGAGGGGTCCAAGAGACCCAGTACTTC. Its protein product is CATSDRQGGVQETQYF.

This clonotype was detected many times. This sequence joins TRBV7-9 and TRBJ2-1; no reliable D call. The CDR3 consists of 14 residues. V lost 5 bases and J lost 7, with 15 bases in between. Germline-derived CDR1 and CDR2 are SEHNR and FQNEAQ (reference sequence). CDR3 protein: CASSPAGSSNEQFF. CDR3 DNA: TGTGCCAGCAGCCCAGCCGGGTCCTCTAATGAGCAGTTCTTC. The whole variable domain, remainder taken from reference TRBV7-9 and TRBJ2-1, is DTGVSQNPRHKITKRGQNVTFRCDPISEHNRLYWYRQTLGQGPEFLTYFQNEAQLEKSRLLSDRFSAERPKGSFSTLEIQRTEQGDSAMYLCASSPAGSSNEQFFGPGTRLTVL.

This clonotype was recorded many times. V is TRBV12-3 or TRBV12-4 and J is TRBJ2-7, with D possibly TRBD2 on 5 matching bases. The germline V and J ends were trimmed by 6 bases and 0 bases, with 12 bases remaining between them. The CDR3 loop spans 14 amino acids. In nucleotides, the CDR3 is TGTGCCAGCAGCGTTCGAGGGATCTCCTACGAGCAGTACTTC. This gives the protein CASSVRGISYEQYF.

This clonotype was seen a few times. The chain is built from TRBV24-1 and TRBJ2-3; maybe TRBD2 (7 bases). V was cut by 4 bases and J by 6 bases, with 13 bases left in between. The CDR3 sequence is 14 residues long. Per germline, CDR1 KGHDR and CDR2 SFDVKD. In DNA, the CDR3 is TGTGCCACCAGTGAAACGGGGGGCCCCGATACGCAGTATTTT. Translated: CATSETGGPDTQYF.

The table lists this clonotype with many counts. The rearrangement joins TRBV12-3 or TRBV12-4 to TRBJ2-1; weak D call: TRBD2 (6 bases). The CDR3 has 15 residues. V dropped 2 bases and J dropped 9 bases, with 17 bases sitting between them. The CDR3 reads CASSLRLVRKGEQFF. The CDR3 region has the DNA TGTGCCAGCAGTTTACGACTAGTACGAAAGGGTGAGCAGTTCTTC.

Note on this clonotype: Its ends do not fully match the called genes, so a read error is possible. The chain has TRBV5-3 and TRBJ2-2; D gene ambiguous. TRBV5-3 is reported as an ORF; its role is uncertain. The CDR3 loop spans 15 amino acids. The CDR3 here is CASSWQVPNTGELFF. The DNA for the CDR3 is TGTGCCAGCAGCTGGCAGGTCCCGAACACCGGGGAGCTGTTTTTT.

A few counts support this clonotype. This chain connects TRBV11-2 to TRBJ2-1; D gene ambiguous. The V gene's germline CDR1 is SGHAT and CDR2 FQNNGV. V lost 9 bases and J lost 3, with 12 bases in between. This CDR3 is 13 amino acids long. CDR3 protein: CASRIADYNEQFF. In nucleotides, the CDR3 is TGTGCCAGTCGAATAGCAGACTACAATGAGCAGTTCTTC. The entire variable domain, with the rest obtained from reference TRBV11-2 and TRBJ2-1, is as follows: EAGVAQSPRYKIIEKRQSVAFWCNPISGHATLYWYQQILGQGPKLLIQFQNNGVVDDSQLPKDRFSAERLKGVDSTLKIQPAKLEDSAVYLCASRIADYNEQFFGPGTRLTVL.

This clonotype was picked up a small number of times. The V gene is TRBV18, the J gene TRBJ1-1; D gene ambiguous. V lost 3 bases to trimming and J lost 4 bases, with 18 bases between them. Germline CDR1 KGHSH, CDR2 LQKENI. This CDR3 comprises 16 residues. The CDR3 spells CASSPAGAAKGTEAFF. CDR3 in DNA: TGTGCCAGCTCACCTGCCGGTGCGGCGAAGGGCACTGAAGCTTTCTTT.

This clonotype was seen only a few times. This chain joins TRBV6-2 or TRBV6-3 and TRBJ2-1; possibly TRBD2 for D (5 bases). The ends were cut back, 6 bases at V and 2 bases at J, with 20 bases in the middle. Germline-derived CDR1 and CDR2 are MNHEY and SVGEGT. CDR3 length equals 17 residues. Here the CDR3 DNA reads TGTGCCAGCAGCCCCCAGGAGGCGGACTTAACCTACAATGAGCAGTTCTTC. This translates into CASSPQEADLTYNEQFF.

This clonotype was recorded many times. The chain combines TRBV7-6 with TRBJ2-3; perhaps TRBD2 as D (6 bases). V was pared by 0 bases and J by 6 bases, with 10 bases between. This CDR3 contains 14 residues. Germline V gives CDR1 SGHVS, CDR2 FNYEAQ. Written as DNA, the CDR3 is TGTGCCAGCAGCTTAGCAATAGCGGAGGATACGCAGTATTTT. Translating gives CASSLAIAEDTQYF.

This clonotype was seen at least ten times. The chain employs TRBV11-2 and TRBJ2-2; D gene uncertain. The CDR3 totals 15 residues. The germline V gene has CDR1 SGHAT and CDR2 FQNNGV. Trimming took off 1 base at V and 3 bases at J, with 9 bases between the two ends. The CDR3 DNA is TGTGCCAGCAGCTTAGTCCCGTGGGACACCGGGGAGCTGTTTTTT. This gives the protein CASSLVPWDTGELFF.

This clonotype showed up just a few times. In DNA form, the CDR3 reads TGTGCCACCAACAGGGCGCGGACCGGGGAGCTGTTTTTT. Protein product: CATNRARTGELFF. The V and J genes are TRBV6-5 and TRBJ2-2, with a tentative D call TRBD1 (6 bases). CDR3 size: 13 residues. V dropped 10 bases and J dropped 5 bases, with 14 bases sitting between them. Germline-derived CDR1 and CDR2 are MNHEY and SVGAGI.

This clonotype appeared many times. CDR3 amino acids: CASSQTSGNTIYF. The CDR3 region has the DNA TGTGCCAGCAGCCAGACATCAGGAAACACCATATATTTT. V gene TRBV7-2 combines with J gene TRBJ1-3, with unresolved D. The germline CDR1 and CDR2 sequences are SGHTA and FQGNSA. The CDR3 runs to 13 residues. V lost 5 bases to trimming and J lost 4 bases, with 9 bases between them. Drawing the rest from reference TRBV7-2 and TRBJ1-3, the complete variable domain is GAGVSQSPSNKVTEKGKDVELRCDPISGHTALYWYRQSLGQGLEFLIYFQGNSAPDKSGLPSDRFSAERTGGSVSTLTIQRTQQEDSAVYLCASSQTSGNTIYFGEGSWLTVV.

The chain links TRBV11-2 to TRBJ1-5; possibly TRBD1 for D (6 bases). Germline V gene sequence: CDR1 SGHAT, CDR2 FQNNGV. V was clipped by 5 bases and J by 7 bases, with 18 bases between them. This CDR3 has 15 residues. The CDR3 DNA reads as TGTGCCAGCAGCCCCCGCGGGGGCGCAGGGCAGCCCCAGCATTTT. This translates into CASSPRGGAGQPQHF.

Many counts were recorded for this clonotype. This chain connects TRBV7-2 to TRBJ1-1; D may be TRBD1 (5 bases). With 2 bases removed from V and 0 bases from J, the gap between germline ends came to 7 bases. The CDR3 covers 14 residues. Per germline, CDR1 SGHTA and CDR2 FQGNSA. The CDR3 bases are TGTGCCAGCAGCTTACGGGGCCTGAACACTGAAGCTTTCTTT. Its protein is CASSLRGLNTEAFF.

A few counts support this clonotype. The CDR3 sequence: CASGFYPDGTGVDGKETQYF. CDR3 coding DNA: TGTGCTAGTGGTTTTTACCCTGACGGGACAGGGGTCGATGGTAAAGAGACCCAGTACTTC. The V and J genes are TRBV12-5 and TRBJ2-5; 10 positions match TRBD1. CDR3 length: 20 amino acids. After removal of 3 bases from V and 3 bases from J, the junction contained 19 bases not matched to a gene. Germline V lookup: CDR1 LGHNT, CDR2 FRNRAP.

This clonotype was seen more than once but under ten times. The CDR3 sequence: CASSEQGAPYEQYF. As DNA, the CDR3 is TGTGCCAGCAGTGAACAGGGGGCGCCCTACGAGCAGTACTTC. V usage is TRBV2 and J usage is TRBJ2-7, with TRBD1 identical over 8 bases. The CDR3 spans 14 residues. The ends lost 2 bases at V and 2 bases at J; junction bases unmatched: 2. Germline V gene sequence: CDR1 SNHLY, CDR2 FYNNEI.

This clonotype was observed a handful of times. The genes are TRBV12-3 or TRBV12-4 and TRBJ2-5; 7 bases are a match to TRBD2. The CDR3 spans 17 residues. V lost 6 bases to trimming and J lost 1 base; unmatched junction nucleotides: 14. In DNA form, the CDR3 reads TGTGCCAGCAGCAGGGAGTTCGGGGGGAACAGCCAAGAGACCCAGTACTTC. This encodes CASSREFGGNSQETQYF.

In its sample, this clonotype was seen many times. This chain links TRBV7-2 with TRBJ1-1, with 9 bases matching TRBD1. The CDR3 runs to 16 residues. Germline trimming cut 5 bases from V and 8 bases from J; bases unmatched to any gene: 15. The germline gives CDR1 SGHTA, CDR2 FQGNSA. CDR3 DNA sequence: TGTGCCAGCAGCACTCTAACAGGACAGGGGACTAGGGAAGCTTTCTTT. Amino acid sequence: CASSTLTGQGTREAFF.

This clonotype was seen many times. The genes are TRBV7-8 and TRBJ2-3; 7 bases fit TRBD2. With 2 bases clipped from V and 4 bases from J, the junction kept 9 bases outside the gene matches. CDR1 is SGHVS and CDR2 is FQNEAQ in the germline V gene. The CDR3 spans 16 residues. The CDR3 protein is CASSLRGGSLADTQYF. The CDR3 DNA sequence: TGTGCCAGCAGCTTAAGAGGCGGGAGCTTAGCAGATACGCAGTATTTT.

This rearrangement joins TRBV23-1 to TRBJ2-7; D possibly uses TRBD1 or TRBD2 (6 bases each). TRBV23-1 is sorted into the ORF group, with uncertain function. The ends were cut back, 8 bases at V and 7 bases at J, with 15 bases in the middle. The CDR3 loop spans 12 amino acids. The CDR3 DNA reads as TGCGCCAGCGGAGGGGGTCCTACGGAGCAGTACTTC. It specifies CASGGGPTEQYF.

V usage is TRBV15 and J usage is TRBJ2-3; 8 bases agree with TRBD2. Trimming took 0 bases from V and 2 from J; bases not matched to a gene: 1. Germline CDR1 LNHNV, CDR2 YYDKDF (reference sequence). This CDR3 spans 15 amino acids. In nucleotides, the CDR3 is TGTGCCACCAGCAGAGACGGGGGGGTCACAGATACGCAGTATTTT. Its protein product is CATSRDGGVTDTQYF.

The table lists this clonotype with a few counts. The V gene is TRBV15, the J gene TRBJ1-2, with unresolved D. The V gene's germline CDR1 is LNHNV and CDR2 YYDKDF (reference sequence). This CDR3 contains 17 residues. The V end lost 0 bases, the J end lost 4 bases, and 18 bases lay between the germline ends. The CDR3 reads CATSRDLKWTEIYGYTF. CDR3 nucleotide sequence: TGTGCCACCAGCAGAGACCTTAAGTGGACCGAGATCTATGGCTACACCTTC. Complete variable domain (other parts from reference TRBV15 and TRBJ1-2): DAMVIQNPRYQVTQFGKPVTLSCSQTLNHNVMYWYQQKSSQAPKLLFHYYDKDFNNEADTPDNFQSRRPNTSFCFLDIRSPGLGDTAMYLCATSRDLKWTEIYGYTFGSGTRLTVV.

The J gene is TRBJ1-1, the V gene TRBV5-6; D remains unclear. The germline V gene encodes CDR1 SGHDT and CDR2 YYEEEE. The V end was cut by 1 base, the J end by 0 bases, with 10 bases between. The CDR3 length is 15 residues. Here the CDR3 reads CASSLLGYMNTEAFF. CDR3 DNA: TGTGCCAGCAGCTTGCTGGGCTACATGAACACTGAAGCTTTCTTT.

The CDR3 here is CASISGFSSTDTQYF. For the CDR3, the DNA is TGTGCCAGCATCTCCGGATTCTCTAGCACAGATACGCAGTATTTT. The chain links TRBV27 to TRBJ2-3; D unresolved. Between the trimmed V and J ends, which lost 7 bases and 0 bases, there was a span of 14 bases. This CDR3 contains 15 residues. From germline, CDR1 is MNHEY and CDR2 SMNVEV (reference sequence).

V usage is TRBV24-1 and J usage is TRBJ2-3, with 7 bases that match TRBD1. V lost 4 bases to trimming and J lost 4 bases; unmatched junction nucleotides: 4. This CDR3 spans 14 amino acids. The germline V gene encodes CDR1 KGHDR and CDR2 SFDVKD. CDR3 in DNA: TGTGCCACCAGTGACCGAGGGGGCGCAGATACGCAGTATTTT. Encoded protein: CATSDRGGADTQYF.